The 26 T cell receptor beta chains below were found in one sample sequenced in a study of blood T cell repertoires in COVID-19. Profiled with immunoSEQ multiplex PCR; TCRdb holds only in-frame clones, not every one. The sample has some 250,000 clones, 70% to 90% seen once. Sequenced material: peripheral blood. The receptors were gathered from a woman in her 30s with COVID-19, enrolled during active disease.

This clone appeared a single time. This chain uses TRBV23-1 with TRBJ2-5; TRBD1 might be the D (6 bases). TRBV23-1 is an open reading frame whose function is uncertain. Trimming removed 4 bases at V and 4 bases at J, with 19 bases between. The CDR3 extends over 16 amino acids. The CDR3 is CASSPQRQDLGETQYF. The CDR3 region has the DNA TGCGCCAGCAGTCCTCAAAGACAGGACTTAGGAGAGACCCAGTACTTC.

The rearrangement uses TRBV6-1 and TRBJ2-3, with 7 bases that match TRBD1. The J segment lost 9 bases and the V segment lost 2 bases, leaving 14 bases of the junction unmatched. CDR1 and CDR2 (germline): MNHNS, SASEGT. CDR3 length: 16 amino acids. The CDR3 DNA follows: TGTGCCAGCAGTGAAAGTGTGGCAGGGGGATTTCGAACGCAGTATTTT. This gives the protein CASSESVAGGFRTQYF.

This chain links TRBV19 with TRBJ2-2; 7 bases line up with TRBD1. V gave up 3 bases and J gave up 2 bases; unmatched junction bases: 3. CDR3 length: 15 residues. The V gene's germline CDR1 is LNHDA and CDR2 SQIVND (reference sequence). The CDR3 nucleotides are TGTGCCAGTAGTATGACAGGGATAAACACCGGGGAGCTGTTTTTT. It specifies CASSMTGINTGELFF. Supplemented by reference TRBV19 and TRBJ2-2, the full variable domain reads DGGITQSPKYLFRKEGQNVTLSCEQNLNHDAMYWYRQDPGQGLRLIYYSQIVNDFQKGDIAEGYSVSREKKESFPLTVTSAQKNPTAFYLCASSMTGINTGELFFGEGSRLTVL.

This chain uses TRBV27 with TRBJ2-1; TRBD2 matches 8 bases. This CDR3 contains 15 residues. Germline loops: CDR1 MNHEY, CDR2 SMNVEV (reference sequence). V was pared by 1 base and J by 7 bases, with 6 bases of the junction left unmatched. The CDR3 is CASSLYGGGPNEQFF. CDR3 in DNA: TGTGCCAGCAGTTTATACGGGGGGGGCCCTAATGAGCAGTTCTTC.

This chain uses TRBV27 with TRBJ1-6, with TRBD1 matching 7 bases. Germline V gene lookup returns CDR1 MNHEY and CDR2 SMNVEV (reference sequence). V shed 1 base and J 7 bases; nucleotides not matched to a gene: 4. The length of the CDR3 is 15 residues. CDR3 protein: CASSLYTGENSPLHF. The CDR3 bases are TGTGCCAGCAGTTTATATACAGGGGAAAATTCACCCCTCCACTTT.

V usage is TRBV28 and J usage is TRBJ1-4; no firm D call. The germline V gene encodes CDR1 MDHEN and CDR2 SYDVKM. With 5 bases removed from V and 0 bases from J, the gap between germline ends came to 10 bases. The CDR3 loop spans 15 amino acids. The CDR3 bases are TGTGCCAGCAGTAGGCGAGGTGCAACTAATGAAAAACTGTTTTTT. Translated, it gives CASSRRGATNEKLFF.

The DNA for the CDR3 is TGCGCCAGCAGCCAGTCCTACAGGGAGGGACGGGAAAAACTGTTTTTT. Protein product: CASSQSYREGREKLFF. V gene TRBV4-1 combines with J gene TRBJ1-4; a possible D gene is TRBD1 (6 bases). CDR1 is MGHRA, CDR2 YSYEKL, per germline. The CDR3 contains 16 residues. V was clipped by 3 bases and J by 8 bases, with 19 bases between them.

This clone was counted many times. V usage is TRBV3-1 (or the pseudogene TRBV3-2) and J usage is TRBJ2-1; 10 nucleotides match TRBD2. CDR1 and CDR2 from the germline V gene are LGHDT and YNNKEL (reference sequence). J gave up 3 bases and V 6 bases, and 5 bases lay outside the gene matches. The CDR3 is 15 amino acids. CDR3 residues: CASRGTSGDYNEQFF. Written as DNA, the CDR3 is TGTGCCAGCAGAGGAACTAGCGGGGACTACAATGAGCAGTTCTTC.

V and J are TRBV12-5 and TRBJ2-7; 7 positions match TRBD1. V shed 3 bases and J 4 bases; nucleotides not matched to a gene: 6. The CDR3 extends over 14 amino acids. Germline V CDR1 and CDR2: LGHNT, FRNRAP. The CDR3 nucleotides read TGTGCTAGTGGTTTAACACAGGGGTCGTACGAGCAGTACTTC. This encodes CASGLTQGSYEQYF.

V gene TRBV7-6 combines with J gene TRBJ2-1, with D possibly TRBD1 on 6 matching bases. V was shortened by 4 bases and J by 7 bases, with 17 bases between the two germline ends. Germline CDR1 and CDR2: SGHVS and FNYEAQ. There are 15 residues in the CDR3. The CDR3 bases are TGTGCCAGCAGCTCGGCGTGGGAAGGGACAAATGAGCAGTTCTTC. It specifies CASSSAWEGTNEQFF. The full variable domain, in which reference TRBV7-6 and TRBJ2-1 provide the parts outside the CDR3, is GAGVSQSPRYKVTKRGQDVALRCDPISGHVSLYWYRQALGQGPEFLTYFNYEAQQDKSGLPNDRFSAERPEGSISTLTIQRTEQRDSAMYRCASSSAWEGTNEQFFGPGTRLTVL.

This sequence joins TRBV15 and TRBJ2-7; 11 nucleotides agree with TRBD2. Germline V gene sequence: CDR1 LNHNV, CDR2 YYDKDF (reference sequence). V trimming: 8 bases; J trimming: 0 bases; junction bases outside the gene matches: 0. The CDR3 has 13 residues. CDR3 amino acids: CATGTSGSYEQYF. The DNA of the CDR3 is TGTGCCACCGGGACTAGCGGCTCCTACGAGCAGTACTTC.

The CDR3 nucleotides are TGTGCCAGCAGTTACTCGATGCGGGACACAGATACGCAGTATTTT. It yields the protein CASSYSMRDTDTQYF. The gene calls are TRBV6-5 and TRBJ2-3; a weak D match, TRBD2 (6 bases). With 0 bases removed from V and 2 bases from J, the gap between germline ends came to 9 bases. Germline loops: CDR1 MNHEY, CDR2 SVGAGI. CDR3 length: 15 residues.

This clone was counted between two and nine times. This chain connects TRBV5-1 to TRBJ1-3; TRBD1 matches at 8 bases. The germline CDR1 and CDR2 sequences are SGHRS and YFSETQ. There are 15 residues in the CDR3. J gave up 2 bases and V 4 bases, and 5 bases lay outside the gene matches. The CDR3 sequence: CASSEDRAAGNTIYF. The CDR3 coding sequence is TGCGCCAGCAGCGAGGACAGGGCAGCTGGAAACACCATATATTTT. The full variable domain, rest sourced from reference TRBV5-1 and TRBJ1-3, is KAGVTQTPRYLIKTRGQQVTLSCSPISGHRSVSWYQQTPGQGLQFLFEYFSETQRNKGNFPGRFSGRQFSNSRSEMNVSTLELGDSALYLCASSEDRAAGNTIYFGEGSWLTVV.

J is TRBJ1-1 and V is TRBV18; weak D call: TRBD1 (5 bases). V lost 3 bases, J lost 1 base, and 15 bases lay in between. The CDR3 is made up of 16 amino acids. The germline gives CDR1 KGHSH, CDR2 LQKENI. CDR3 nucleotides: TGTGCCAGCTCACCTAATTCAGGGCCCCGGAACACTGAAGCTTTCTTT. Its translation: CASSPNSGPRNTEAFF.

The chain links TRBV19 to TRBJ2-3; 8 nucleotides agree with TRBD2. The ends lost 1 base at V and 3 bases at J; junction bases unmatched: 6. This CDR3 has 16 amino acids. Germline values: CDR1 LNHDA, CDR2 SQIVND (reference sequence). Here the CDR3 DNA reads TGTGCCAGTAGTATAGGTCGGGGGGGTACGACAGATACGCAGTATTTT. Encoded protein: CASSIGRGGTTDTQYF.

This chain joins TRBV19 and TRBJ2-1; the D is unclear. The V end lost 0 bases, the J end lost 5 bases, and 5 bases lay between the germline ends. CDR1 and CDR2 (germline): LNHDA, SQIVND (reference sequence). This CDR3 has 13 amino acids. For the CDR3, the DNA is TGTGCCAGTAGTATAGACGTTAACAATGAGCAGTTCTTC. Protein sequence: CASSIDVNNEQFF.

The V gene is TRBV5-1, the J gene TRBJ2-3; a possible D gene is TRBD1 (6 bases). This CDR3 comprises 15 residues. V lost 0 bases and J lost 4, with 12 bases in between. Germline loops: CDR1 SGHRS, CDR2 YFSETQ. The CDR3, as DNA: TGCGCCAGCAGCTTGGAAGGGGGAGTGGCAGATACGCAGTATTTT. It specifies CASSLEGGVADTQYF.

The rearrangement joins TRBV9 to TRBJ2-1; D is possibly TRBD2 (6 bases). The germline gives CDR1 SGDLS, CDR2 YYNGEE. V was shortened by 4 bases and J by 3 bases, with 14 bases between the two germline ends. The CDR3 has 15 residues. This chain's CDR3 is CASSFRSGSYNEQFF. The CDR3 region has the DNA TGTGCCAGCAGCTTCCGCTCCGGGAGCTACAATGAGCAGTTCTTC.

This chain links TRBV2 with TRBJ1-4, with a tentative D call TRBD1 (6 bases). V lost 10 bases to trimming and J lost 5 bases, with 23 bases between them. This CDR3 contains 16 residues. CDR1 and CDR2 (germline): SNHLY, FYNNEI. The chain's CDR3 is CATNGVVGTPNEKLFF. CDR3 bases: TGTGCCACCAACGGCGTGGTTGGGACACCGAATGAAAAACTGTTTTTT.

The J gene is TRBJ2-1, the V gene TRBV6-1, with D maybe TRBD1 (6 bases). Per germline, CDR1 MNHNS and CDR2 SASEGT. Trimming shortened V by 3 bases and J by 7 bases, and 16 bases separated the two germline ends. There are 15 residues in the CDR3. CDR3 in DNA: TGTGCCAGCAGTGAGTCCGGGACACTGAAGAATGAGCAGTTCTTC. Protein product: CASSESGTLKNEQFF.

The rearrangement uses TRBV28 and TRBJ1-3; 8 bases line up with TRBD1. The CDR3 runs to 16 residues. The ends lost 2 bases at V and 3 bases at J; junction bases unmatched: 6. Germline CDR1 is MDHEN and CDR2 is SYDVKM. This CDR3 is CASSLAGGPSGNTIYF. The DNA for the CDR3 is TGTGCCAGCAGTTTAGCAGGGGGCCCTAGTGGAAACACCATATATTTT.

CDR3 loop: CASKPTRSSYNEQFF. In DNA form, the CDR3 reads TGCGCCAGCAAACCAACAAGGAGCTCCTACAATGAGCAGTTCTTC. The chain carries TRBV4-1 and TRBJ2-1; D ambiguous. The CDR3 is 15 amino acids. Germline-derived CDR1 and CDR2 are MGHRA and YSYEKL. Between the trimmed V and J ends, which lost 7 bases and 0 bases, there was a span of 13 bases.

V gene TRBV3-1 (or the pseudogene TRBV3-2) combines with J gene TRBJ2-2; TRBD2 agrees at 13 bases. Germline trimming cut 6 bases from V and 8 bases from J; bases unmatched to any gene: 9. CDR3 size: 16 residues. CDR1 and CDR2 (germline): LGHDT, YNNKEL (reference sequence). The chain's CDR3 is CASRGTSGGAVGELFF. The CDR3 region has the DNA TGTGCCAGCAGGGGAACTAGCGGGGGGGCCGTAGGGGAGCTGTTTTTT.

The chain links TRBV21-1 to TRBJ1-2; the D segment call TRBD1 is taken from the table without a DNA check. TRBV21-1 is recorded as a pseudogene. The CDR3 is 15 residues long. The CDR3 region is CASSKSRDRGYGYTF. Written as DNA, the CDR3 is TGTGCCAGCAGCAAAAGTCGGGACAGGGGCTATGGCTACACCTTC.

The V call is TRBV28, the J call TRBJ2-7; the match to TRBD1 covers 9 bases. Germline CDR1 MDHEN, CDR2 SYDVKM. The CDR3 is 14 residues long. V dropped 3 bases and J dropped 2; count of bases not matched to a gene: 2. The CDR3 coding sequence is TGTGCCAGCAGTTTGACAGGGGGAGCCTACGAGCAGTACTTC. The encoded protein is CASSLTGGAYEQYF.

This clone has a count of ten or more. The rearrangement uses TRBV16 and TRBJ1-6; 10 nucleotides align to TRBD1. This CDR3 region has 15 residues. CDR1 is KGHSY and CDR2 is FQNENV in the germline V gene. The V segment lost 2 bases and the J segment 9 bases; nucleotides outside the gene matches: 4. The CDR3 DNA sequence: TGTGCCAGCAGCCAAACGGGACAGGGGCTTTCACCCCTCCACTTT. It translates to CASSQTGQGLSPLHF.